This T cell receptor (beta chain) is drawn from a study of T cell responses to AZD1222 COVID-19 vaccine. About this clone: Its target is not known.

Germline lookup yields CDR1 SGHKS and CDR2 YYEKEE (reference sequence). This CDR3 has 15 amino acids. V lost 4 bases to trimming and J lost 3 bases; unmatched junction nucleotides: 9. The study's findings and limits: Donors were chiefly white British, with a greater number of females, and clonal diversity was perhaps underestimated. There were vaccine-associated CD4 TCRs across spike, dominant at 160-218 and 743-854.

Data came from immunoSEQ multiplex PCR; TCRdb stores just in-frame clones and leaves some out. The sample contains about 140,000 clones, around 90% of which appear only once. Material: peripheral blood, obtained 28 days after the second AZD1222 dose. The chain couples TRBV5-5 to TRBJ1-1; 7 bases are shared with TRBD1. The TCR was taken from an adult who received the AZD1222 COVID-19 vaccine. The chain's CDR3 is CASSETDRFYTEAFF. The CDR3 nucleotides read TGTGCCAGCAGCGAAACGGACAGGTTTTACACTGAAGCTTTCTTT.